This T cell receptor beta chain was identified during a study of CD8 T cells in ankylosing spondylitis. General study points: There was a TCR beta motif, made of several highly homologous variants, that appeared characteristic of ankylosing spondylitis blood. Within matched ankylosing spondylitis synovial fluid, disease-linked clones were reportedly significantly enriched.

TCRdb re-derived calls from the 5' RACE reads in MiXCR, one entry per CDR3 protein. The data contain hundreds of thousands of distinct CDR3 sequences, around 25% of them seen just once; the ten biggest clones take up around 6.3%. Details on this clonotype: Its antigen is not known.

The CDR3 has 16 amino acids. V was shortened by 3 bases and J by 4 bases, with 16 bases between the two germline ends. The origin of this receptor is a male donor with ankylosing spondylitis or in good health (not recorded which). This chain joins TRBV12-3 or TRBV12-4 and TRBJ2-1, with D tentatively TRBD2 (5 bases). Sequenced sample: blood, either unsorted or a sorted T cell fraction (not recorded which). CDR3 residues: CASSFEGRKTYNEQFF. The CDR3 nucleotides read TGTGCCAGCAGTTTTGAGGGCCGAAAAACTTACAATGAGCAGTTCTTC.